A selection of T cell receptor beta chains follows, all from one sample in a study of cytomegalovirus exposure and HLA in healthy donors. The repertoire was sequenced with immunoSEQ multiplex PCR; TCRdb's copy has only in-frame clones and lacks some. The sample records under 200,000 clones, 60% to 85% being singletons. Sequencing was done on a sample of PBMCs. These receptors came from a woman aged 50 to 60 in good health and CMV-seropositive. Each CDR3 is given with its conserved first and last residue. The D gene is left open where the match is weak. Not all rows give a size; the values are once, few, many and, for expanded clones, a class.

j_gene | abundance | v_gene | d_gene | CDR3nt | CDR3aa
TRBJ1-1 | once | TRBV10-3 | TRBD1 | TGTGCCATCCAACAAGACAGGGGAAGAAGGATGAACACTGAAGCTTTCTTT | CAIQQDRGRRMNTEAFF
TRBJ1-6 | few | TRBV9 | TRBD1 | TGTGCCAGCAGCGCGATACAGGGGGGCGATTCACCCCTCCACTTT | CASSAIQGGDSPLHF
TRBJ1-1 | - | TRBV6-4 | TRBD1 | TGTGCCAGCAGTTTATACGGGACAGGGGGTCGCACTGAGGCTTTCTTT | CASSLYGTGGRTEAFF
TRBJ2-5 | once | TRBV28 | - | TGTGCCAGCAGTTTTACCGGGGGAGAGACCCAGTACTTC | CASSFTGGETQYF
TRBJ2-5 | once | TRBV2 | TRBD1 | TGTGCCAGCAAATCGACAGGGGGCGCGGAGACCCAGTACTTC | CASKSTGGAETQYF
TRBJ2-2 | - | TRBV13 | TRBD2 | TGTGCCAGCAGCAAACTAGCGGGGGGTGGCACCGGGGAGCTGTTTTTT | CASSKLAGGGTGELFF
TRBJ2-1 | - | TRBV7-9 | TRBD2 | TGTTCCAGCAGCTCCTTATTAGCGGGAGTTAATGAGCAGTTCTTC | CSSSSLLAGVNEQFF
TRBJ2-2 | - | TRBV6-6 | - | TGTGCCAGCAGCTCCCGCCAGCGGGCCCTCACCGGGGAGCTGTTTTTT | CASSSRQRALTGELFF
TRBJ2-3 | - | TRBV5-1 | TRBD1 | TGCGCCAGCAGCATTACAGGGGCCTCTAGCACAGATACGCAGTATTTT | CASSITGASSTDTQYF
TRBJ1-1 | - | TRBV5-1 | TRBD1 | TGCGCCAGCAGCTGGGGACAGGGATCCACTGAAGCTTTCTTT | CASSWGQGSTEAFF
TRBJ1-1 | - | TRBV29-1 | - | TGCAGCGTTGAACAGGGAAGGACTGAAGCTTTCTTT | CSVEQGRTEAFF
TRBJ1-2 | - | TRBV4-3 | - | TGCGCCAGCAGCCAAGATGGGAGCAACTATGGCTACACCTTC | CASSQDGSNYGYTF
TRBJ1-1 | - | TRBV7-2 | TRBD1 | TGTGCCAGCGGGACCCAGGGGGACACTGAAGCTTTCTTT | CASGTQGDTEAFF
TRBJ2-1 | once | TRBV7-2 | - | TGTGCCAGCAGCCGCCCCCCGGGGGGCCACAATGAGCAGTTCTTC | CASSRPPGGHNEQFF
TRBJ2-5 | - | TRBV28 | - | TGTGCCAGCAGTTTCCAGCTAGTGGAGACCCAGTACTTC | CASSFQLVETQYF
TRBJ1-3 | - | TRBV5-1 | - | TGCGCCAGCAACCCCGGCGGGCCCTCTGGAAACACCATATATTTT | CASNPGGPSGNTIYF
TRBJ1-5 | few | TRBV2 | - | TGTGCCAGCAATTATGAGGCAGGGCAGCCCCAGCATTTT | CASNYEAGQPQHF
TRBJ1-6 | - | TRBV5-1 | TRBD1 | TGCGCCAGCAGCCTCCCCACGGGGACAGTTAATTCACCCCTCCACTTT | CASSLPTGTVNSPLHF
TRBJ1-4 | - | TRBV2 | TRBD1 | TGTGCCAGCAGTGAAGCTCCCCGGACAGGTATGTTTTTT | CASSEAPRTGMFF